The 19 T cell receptor beta chains below were found in one sample sequenced in a study of CD8 T cells in Susac syndrome. With random hexamers, about 0.5 to 1 ug RNA was reverse transcribed. TCRdb used MiXCR to reprocess the immunoSEQ multiplex PCR reads, holding one entry per CDR3 protein. The sample has about 69,000 distinct CDR3 sequences, 90% to 95% seen once. Material: CD8+ T cells from PBMCs. The source is a human donor with multiple sclerosis.

The chain uses TRBV28 and TRBJ2-3; D remains ambiguous. Germline V gene data show CDR1 as MDHEN and CDR2 as SYDVKM. The CDR3 covers 11 residues. V was clipped by 7 bases and J by 6 bases, with 8 bases between them. CDR3 in amino acids: CASTQSDTQYF. The CDR3 DNA follows: TGTGCCAGCACCCAATCGGATACGCAGTATTTT.

The CDR3 region is CATSGPEGQGHEQYF. The CDR3, as DNA: TGTGCCACCAGTGGTCCTGAGGGACAGGGCCACGAGCAGTACTTC. J is TRBJ2-7 and V is TRBV24-1, with 9 bases that match TRBD1. J lost 5 bases, V lost 5 bases, and 9 bases had no gene match. The length of the CDR3 is 15 residues. Germline V gene sequence: CDR1 KGHDR, CDR2 SFDVKD.

The chain carries TRBV20-1 and TRBJ2-3, with 7 bases matching TRBD1. The CDR3 loop spans 14 amino acids. Germline V gives CDR1 DFQATT, CDR2 SNEGSKA (reference sequence). The V and J ends lost 6 bases and 0 bases, in that order; junction bases with no gene match: 6. CDR3 DNA: TGCAGTGCGATTGACAGGGACAGCACAGATACGCAGTATTTT. As protein: CSAIDRDSTDTQYF.

The rearrangement joins TRBV7-2 to TRBJ2-7; TRBD1 might be the D (5 bases). Germline V gives CDR1 SGHTA, CDR2 FQGNSA. CDR3 length: 14 amino acids. Between the trimmed V and J ends, which lost 5 bases and 2 bases, there was a span of 13 bases. Written as DNA, the CDR3 is TGTGCCAGCAGCCCGACGACAGTCCCCTACGAGCAGTACTTC. This translates into CASSPTTVPYEQYF.

CDR3 DNA: TGCGCCAGCAGCCTAGGACTGATGAACTATGGCTACACCTTC. Translation: CASSLGLMNYGYTF. The chain is built from TRBV4-1 and TRBJ1-2, with D hard to call. Trimming removed 4 bases at V and 2 bases at J, with 11 bases between. Germline V gives CDR1 MGHRA, CDR2 YSYEKL. This CDR3 is built from 14 residues.

The CDR3 bases are TGTGCCAGCAGTTTGGACCGCACAGATACGCAGTATTTT. As protein: CASSLDRTDTQYF. The chain joins TRBV6-6 to TRBJ2-3; D gene ambiguous. The CDR3 sequence is 13 residues long. Germline V lookup: CDR1 MNHNY, CDR2 SVGAGI (reference sequence). V was cut by 4 bases and J by 1 base, with 6 bases left in between.

This clonotype came up once. The chain uses TRBV12-3 or TRBV12-4 and TRBJ2-1; 10 bases are shared with TRBD1. With 5 bases clipped from V and 6 bases from J, the junction kept 10 bases outside the gene matches. CDR3 length: 16 amino acids. This chain's CDR3 is CASSTGTGVMGNEQFF. CDR3 bases: TGTGCCAGCAGTACCGGGACAGGGGTCATGGGCAATGAGCAGTTCTTC.

The chain is built from TRBV2 and TRBJ1-1; TRBD1 might be the D (5 bases). V lost 4 bases and J lost 1, with 10 bases in between. Germline values: CDR1 SNHLY, CDR2 FYNNEI. This CDR3 is built from 14 residues. CDR3 in DNA: TGTGCCAGCAGTGGGGCGGGGGGGAACACTGAAGCTTTCTTT. Translated, it gives CASSGAGGNTEAFF.

The chain joins TRBV7-6 to TRBJ2-1, with a possible D match to TRBD1 (5 bases). V gave up 2 bases and J gave up 0 bases, with 20 bases separating them. The CDR3 is 19 amino acids. Germline V CDR1 and CDR2: SGHVS, FNYEAQ. CDR3 loop: CASSLLGRAKKSSYNEQFF. The CDR3 nucleotides read TGTGCCAGCAGCTTACTGGGGCGTGCTAAAAAGAGCTCCTACAATGAGCAGTTCTTC.

This rearrangement joins TRBV4-1 to TRBJ2-1; a weak D match, TRBD1 (6 bases). This CDR3 region has 15 residues. Deletions cut 3 bases from V and 10 bases from J, with 19 bases between. The germline V gene has CDR1 MGHRA and CDR2 YSYEKL. The CDR3 loop reads CASSQGTLDNEEQFF. Here the CDR3 DNA reads TGCGCCAGCAGCCAGGGGACATTGGACAATGAAGAGCAGTTCTTC.

The J gene is TRBJ2-3, the V gene TRBV5-4, with 7 positions matching TRBD1. The CDR3 covers 16 residues. Germline CDR1 reads SGHNT; CDR2 reads YYREEE (reference sequence). V trimming: 4 bases; J trimming: 0 bases; junction bases outside the gene matches: 8. The CDR3 loop is CASSRTGLSSTDTQYF. Written as DNA, the CDR3 is TGTGCCAGCAGCCGGACAGGCTTATCAAGCACAGATACGCAGTATTTT.

The rearrangement links TRBV20-1 to TRBJ2-3; 8 positions match TRBD2. CDR1 is DFQATT and CDR2 is SNEGSKA in the germline V gene (reference sequence). The CDR3 length is 16 residues. V gave up 3 bases and J gave up 2 bases; unmatched junction bases: 10. The CDR3 nucleotides read TGCAGTGCTAGGTCACGGGGGGGAGTCCCCACAGATACGCAGTATTTT. It translates to CSARSRGGVPTDTQYF.

The chain recombines TRBV3-1 with TRBJ2-3; 7 nucleotides line up with TRBD1. The germline CDR1 and CDR2 sequences are LGHDT and YNNKEL (reference sequence). The CDR3 spans 15 residues. V lost 0 bases and J lost 5; bases outside the gene matches: 5. In nucleotides, the CDR3 is TGTGCCAGCAGCCAAGAGATAGGGGGCAGAGATACGCAGTATTTT. Its protein is CASSQEIGGRDTQYF.

This clonotype appeared once. V usage is TRBV12-3 or TRBV12-4 and J usage is TRBJ1-1; TRBD1 agrees at 10 bases. J was trimmed by 11 bases and V by 5 bases; bases with no gene match: 5. This CDR3 is 12 amino acids long. The CDR3 here is CASSPDRGRAFF. CDR3 DNA sequence: TGTGCCAGCAGTCCAGACAGGGGGCGTGCTTTCTTT.

The chain links TRBV27 to TRBJ2-7, with D unclear. This CDR3 contains 13 residues. Germline loops: CDR1 MNHEY, CDR2 SMNVEV (reference sequence). V lost 2 bases, J lost 5 bases, and 10 bases lay in between. CDR3 DNA: TGTGCCAGCAGTTTACTGGGCGACCACGAGCAGTACTTC. Its translation: CASSLLGDHEQYF.

The chain uses TRBV9 and TRBJ2-3; 7 nucleotides match TRBD2. The length of the CDR3 is 16 residues. Trimming at V came to 0 bases and at J to 5 bases, leaving 9 bases not matched to a gene. Germline loops: CDR1 SGDLS, CDR2 YYNGEE. The CDR3 reads CASSVVAGVRGDTQYF. The CDR3 region has the DNA TGTGCCAGCAGCGTAGTGGCGGGAGTTCGTGGAGATACGCAGTATTTT.

This chain connects TRBV20-1 to TRBJ1-5, with D unclear. Trimming shortened V by 5 bases and J by 0 bases, and 14 bases separated the two germline ends. Germline assignment: CDR1 DFQATT and CDR2 SNEGSKA (reference sequence). This CDR3 has 15 amino acids. CDR3 sequence (DNA): TGCAGTGCTTGGCCGGGTGGGAATAGCAATCAGCCCCAGCATTTT. Translating it yields CSAWPGGNSNQPQHF.

This clonotype has only one observation. The chain has TRBV4-1 and TRBJ2-7; D possibly uses TRBD1 or TRBD2 (5 bases each). Germline V gene lookup returns CDR1 MGHRA and CDR2 YSYEKL. V shed 1 base and J shed 2 bases, with 12 bases lying between them. The CDR3 loop spans 15 amino acids. The CDR3 loop reads CASSQVSGTAYEQYF. CDR3 DNA sequence: TGCGCCAGCAGCCAAGTATCAGGGACGGCCTACGAGCAGTACTTC.

This chain joins TRBV7-9 and TRBJ2-3, with TRBD2 matching over 11 bases. V trimming: 2 bases; J trimming: 4 bases; junction bases outside the gene matches: 5. The CDR3 covers 16 residues. CDR1 is SEHNR, CDR2 FQNEAQ, per germline (reference sequence). The CDR3 sequence is CASSLNLAGGADTQYF. CDR3 DNA sequence: TGTGCCAGCAGCTTAAATCTAGCGGGGGGTGCAGATACGCAGTATTTT.